The clone carrying this T cell receptor (beta chain) was observed once. What it binds is unknown. This entry comes from a study of PD-1 blockade in classical Hodgkin lymphoma. Sequencing was performed with immunoSEQ multiplex PCR; in TCRdb, only in-frame clones are kept and a portion is missing. The sample lists roughly 68,000 clones, approximately 93% seen once, with about 2.8% in the top ten. This CDR3 is 16 amino acids long. The ends were cut back, 0 bases at V and 3 bases at J, with 9 bases in the middle. Germline V gene lookup returns CDR1 SGHVS and CDR2 FQNEAQ. Points from the study as a whole: Why repertoires differed is undefined; disease activity or prior therapy possibly contributed. As was reported, newly diagnosed patients showed lower baseline TCR diversity than healthy donors did.

Documented time point: newly diagnosed, previously untreated cHL patient sample. Acting as the comparison were PBMCs from newly diagnosed, untreated classical Hodgkin lymphoma. The source material was peripheral blood mononuclear cells (PBMCs). The origin of this receptor is a human donor with classical Hodgkin lymphoma. V and J are TRBV7-8 and TRBJ2-6, with a tentative D call TRBD1 (6 bases). The CDR3 DNA reads TGTGCCAGCAGCTTAGCGCCAGGGGATGGGGCCAACGTCCTGACTTTC. This encodes CASSLAPGDGANVLTF.